This T cell receptor beta chain was profiled in a study of cytomegalovirus exposure and HLA in healthy donors. General study findings and limits: Many donors shared some public TCRs, even though most TCR sequences were rare. The authors listed over 150 TCR beta chains as cytomegalovirus-associated.

As for this clone: Its specificity is unknown.

This CDR3 has 13 residues. Deletions cut 5 bases from V and 4 bases from J, with 14 bases between. Germline lookup yields CDR1 SQVTM and CDR2 ANQGSEA. The PCR ran on 60 Vbeta and 13 Jbeta primers. Some clones are missing from TCRdb's copy, which holds only in-frame ones; the method was immunoSEQ multiplex PCR. Of roughly 120,000 clones detected, 75% to 85% appear once; the ten largest clones hold 3% to 4%. Sequenced: PBMCs. The V gene is TRBV29-1, the J gene TRBJ1-1, with D perhaps TRBD1 (5 bases). This receptor was identified in a male donor in good health and CMV-seronegative. In DNA form, the CDR3 reads TGCAGCGTTACACGACTGGGGGGCACTGAAGCTTTCTTT. Residues: CSVTRLGGTEAFF.